The present T cell receptor beta chain was sequenced within a study of blood T cells in healthy people across ages. Overall study results and limits: Long-lived donors exceeded aged donors in naive CD4+ cells and diversity. A strong correlation between TCR beta diversity and naive T cell percentage was seen.

This CDR3 is 12 amino acids long. V lost 3 bases and J 8 bases, leaving 10 bases between the germline ends. The germline gives CDR1 MNHEY, CDR2 SVGAGI. The donors, healthy Caucasians from Russia, were aged roughly 6 to 90. On this clonotype: Antigen: not known.

Together with a sample-barcoded 5' primer, a J-beta primer mix was included in a second PCR lasting roughly 6 to 12 cycles. TCRdb recomputed calls from the 5' RACE reads with MiXCR, one row per CDR3 protein. The sample carries fewer than 2 million distinct CDR3 sequences, approximately 40% recorded once. The chain is built from TRBV6-5 and TRBJ1-2; the D is unclear. The material sequenced was blood. The TCR was taken from a human donor in good health. CDR3 region: CASSYEGSGYTF. The CDR3 DNA follows: TGTGCCAGCAGTTATGAGGGTAGCGGCTACACCTTC.